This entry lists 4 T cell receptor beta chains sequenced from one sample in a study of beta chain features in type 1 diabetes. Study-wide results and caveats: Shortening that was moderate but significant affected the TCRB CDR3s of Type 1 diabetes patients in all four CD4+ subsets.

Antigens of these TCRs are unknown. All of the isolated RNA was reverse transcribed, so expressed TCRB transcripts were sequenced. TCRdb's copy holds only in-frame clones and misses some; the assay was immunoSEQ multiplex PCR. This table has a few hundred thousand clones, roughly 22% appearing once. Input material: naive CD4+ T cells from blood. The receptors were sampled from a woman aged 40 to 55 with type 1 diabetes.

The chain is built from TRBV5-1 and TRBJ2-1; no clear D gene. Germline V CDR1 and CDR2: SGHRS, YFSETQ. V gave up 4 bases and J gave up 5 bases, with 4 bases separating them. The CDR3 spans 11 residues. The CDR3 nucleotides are TGCGCCAGCAGCCCTAACAATGAGCAGTTCTTC. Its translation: CASSPNNEQFF.

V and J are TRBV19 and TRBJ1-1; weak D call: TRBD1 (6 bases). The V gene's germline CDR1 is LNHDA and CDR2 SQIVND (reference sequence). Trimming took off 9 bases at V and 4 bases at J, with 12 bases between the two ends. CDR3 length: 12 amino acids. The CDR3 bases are TGTGCCAGCCAGGGGTTCGGCACTGAAGCTTTCTTT. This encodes CASQGFGTEAFF. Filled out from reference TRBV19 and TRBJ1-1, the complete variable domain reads DGGITQSPKYLFRKEGQNVTLSCEQNLNHDAMYWYRQDPGQGLRLIYYSQIVNDFQKGDIAEGYSVSREKKESFPLTVTSAQKNPTAFYLCASQGFGTEAFFGQGTRLTVV.

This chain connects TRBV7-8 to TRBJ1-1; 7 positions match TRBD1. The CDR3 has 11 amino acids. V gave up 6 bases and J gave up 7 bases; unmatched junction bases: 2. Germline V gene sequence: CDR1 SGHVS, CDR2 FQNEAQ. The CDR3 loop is CASRTGNEAFF. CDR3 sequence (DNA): TGTGCCAGCAGGACAGGGAATGAAGCTTTCTTT.

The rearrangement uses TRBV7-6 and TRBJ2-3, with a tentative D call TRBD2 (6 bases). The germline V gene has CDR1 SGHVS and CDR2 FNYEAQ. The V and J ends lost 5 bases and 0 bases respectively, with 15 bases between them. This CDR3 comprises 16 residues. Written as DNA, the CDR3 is TGTGCCAGCAGCCCGCCAGGCGGGGTAAGCACAGATACGCAGTATTTT. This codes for CASSPPGGVSTDTQYF. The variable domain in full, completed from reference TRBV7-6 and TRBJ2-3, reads GAGVSQSPRYKVTKRGQDVALRCDPISGHVSLYWYRQALGQGPEFLTYFNYEAQQDKSGLPNDRFSAERPEGSISTLTIQRTEQRDSAMYRCASSPPGGVSTDTQYFGPGTRLTVL.